This TCR beta chain is from a study of T cells in Graves' hyperthyroidism and ophthalmopathy. RNA transcripts yielded amplified TCR beta CDR3 regions. The study used the HTBI primer set for a first-round RT-PCR of the TCR CDR3. TCRdb used MiXCR to reprocess the multiplex PCR reads, holding one entry per CDR3 protein. The sample has approximately 570,000 distinct CDR3 sequences, less than 20% seen once. This CDR3 has 13 residues. V lost 3 bases and J lost 7, with 10 bases in between. Germline CDR1 and CDR2: MDHEN and SYDVKM. The source is a man in his forties or fifties with Graves' ophthalmopathy. The chain recombines TRBV28 with TRBJ1-5; D not certain. The sequencing input was blood. CDR3: CASSFRSAQPQHF. The CDR3 DNA sequence: TGTGCCAGCAGTTTCAGGTCGGCCCAGCCCCAGCATTTT.